The sequence of this T cell receptor (beta chain) was determined in a study of somatic mutations in cytotoxic T cells in rheumatoid arthritis. Study-level information: Selected populations of V beta antibody-stained T cells underwent flow sorting at nearly 100% purity; these encompassed V beta1+ cells subjected to TCRB sequencing. Findings and caveats of the study: Among rheumatoid arthritis patients and age-matched healthy controls, CD8+ T-cell clonality was not significantly different.

TCRdb keeps only in-frame clones here, not all; method: immunoSEQ multiplex PCR. The sample carries about 25,000 clones, 70% to 80% recorded once. Comment on this clone: Antigen specificity is unknown.

Trimming shortened V by 5 bases and J by 4 bases, and 14 bases separated the two germline ends. From germline, CDR1 is SGHVS and CDR2 FQNEAQ. The CDR3 sequence is 14 residues long. The sample consisted of CD8+ T cells sorted from blood. The clonotype originates from a young woman in good health. This chain links TRBV7-8 with TRBJ1-1; D possibly corresponds to TRBD1 (5 bases). Here the CDR3 reads CASSQSGGSTEAFF. CDR3 sequence (DNA): TGTGCCAGCAGCCAAAGCGGGGGGAGCACTGAAGCTTTCTTT. Full variable domain (missing parts from reference TRBV7-8 and TRBJ1-1): GAGVSQSPRYKVAKRGQDVALRCDPISGHVSLFWYQQALGQGPEFLTYFQNEAQLDKSGLPSDRFFAERPEGSVSTLKIQRTQQEDSAVYLCASSQSGGSTEAFFGQGTRLTVV.